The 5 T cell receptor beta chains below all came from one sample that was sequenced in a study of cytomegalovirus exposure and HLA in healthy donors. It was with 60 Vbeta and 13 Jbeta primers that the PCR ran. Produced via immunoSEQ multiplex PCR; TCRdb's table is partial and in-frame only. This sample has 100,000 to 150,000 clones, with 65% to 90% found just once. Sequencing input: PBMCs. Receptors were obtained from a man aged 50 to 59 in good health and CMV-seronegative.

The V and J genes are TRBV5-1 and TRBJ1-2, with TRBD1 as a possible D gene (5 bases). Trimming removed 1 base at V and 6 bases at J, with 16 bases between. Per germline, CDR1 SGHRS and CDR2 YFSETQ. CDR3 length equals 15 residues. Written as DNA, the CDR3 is TGCGCCAGCAGCTTGACCCCCGGGCAGGGCGATGGCTACACCTTC. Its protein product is CASSLTPGQGDGYTF.

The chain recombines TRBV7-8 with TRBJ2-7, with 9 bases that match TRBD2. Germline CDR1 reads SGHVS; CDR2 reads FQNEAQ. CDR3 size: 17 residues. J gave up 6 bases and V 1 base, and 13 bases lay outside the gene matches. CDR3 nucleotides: TGTGCCAGCAGCTTAGTGAGTCCGCTAGCGGGAAGGGTCGAGCAGTACTTC. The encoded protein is CASSLVSPLAGRVEQYF.

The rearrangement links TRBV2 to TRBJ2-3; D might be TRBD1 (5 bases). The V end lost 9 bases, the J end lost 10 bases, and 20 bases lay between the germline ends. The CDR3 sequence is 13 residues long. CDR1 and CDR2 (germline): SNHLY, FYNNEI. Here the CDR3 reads CASTTDPSIAQYF. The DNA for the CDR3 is TGTGCCAGTACGACAGACCCCTCAATCGCGCAGTATTTT.

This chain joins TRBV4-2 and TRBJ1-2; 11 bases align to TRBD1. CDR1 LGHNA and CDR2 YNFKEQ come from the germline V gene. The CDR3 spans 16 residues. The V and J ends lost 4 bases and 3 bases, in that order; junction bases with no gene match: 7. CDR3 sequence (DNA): TGTGCCAGCAGCCGCACCCGGACAGGGGGCGACTATGGCTACACCTTC. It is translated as CASSRTRTGGDYGYTF.

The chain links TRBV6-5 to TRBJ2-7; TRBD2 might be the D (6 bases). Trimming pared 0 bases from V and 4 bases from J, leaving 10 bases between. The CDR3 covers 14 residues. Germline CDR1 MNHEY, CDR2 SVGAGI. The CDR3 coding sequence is TGTGCCAGCAGTTACTCGATGGGGGGATACGAGCAGTACTTC. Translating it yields CASSYSMGGYEQYF.